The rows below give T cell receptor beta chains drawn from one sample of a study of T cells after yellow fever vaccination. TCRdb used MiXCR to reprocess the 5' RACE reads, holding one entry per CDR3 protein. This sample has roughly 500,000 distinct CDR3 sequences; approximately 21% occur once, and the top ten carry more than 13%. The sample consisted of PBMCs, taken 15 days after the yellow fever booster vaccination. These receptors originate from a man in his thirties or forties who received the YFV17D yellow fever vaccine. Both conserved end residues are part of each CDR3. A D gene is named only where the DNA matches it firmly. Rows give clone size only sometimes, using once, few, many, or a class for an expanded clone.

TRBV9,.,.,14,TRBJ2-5,TGTGCCAGCAGCGTAGATATCAGAGTGGAGACCCAGTACTTC,CASSVDIRVETQYF
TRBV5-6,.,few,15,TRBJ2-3,TGTGCCAGCAGTCGGGACCTTGTTTCCACAGATACGCAGTATTTT,CASSRDLVSTDTQYF
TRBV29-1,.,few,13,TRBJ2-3,TGCAGCGTGAACCACCGGGACACCTATACGCAGTATTTT,CSVNHRDTYTQYF
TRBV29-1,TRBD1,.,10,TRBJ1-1,TGCAGCGCCTGGGACAGGGAAGCTTTCTTT,CSAWDREAFF
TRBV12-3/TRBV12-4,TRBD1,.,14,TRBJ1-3,TGTGCCAGCAGGCCGACAGGGGCTGGAAACACCATATATTTT,CASRPTGAGNTIYF
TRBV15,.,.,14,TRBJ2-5,TGTGCCACCAGCCCTCAGGGGGGGCGTGAGACCCAGTACTTC,CATSPQGGRETQYF
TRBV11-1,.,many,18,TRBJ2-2,TGTGCCAGCAGCAAACCCAAATCCGGGCCTTCTAACACCGGGGAGCTGTTTTTT,CASSKPKSGPSNTGELFF
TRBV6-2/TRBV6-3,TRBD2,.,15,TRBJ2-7,TGTGCCAGCAGTTACGGGGGACTAGTCTACCACGAGCAGTACTTC,CASSYGGLVYHEQYF
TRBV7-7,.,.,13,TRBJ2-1,TGTGCTAGCAGCCGGGGACTTAACAATGAGCAGTTCTTC,CASSRGLNNEQFF
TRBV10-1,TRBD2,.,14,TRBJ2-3,TGCGCCAGCAGTGAAAACACCGGGAGGGATACGCAGTATTTT,CASSENTGRDTQYF
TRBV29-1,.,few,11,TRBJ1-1,TGCAGCGTTGGGGGGGTAATTGAAGCTTTCTTT,CSVGGVIEAFF
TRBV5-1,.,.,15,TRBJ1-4,TGCGCCAGCAGCTTGGGAGGGACGGACAATGAAAAACTGTTTTTT,CASSLGGTDNEKLFF
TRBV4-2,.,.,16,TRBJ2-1,TGTGCCAGCAGCCAAGAACGGTTAGGGTTCTACAATGAGCAGTTCTTC,CASSQERLGFYNEQFF
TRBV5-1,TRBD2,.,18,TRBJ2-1,TGCGCCAGCAGCTTCGGGACTAGCGGTCGGGGGGGTCTCCATGAGCAGTTCTTC,CASSFGTSGRGGLHEQFF
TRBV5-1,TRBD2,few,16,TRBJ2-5,TGCGCCAGCAGCTTGGCGCTAGCGGGGGAGCAAGAGACCCAGTACTTC,CASSLALAGEQETQYF
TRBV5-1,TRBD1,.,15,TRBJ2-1,TGCGCCAGCAGCTTGGGAAGTGTAGGGGGCGGTGAGCAGTTCTTC,CASSLGSVGGGEQFF
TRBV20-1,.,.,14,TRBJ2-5,TGCAGTGCAATCCCCCATAACGCTCAAAAGACCCAGTACTTC,CSAIPHNAQKTQYF
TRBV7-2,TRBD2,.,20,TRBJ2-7,TGTGCCAGCAGCTTAGGGCGGGGGACCGCCGATATATCTATCTCCTACGAGCAGTACTTC,CASSLGRGTADISISYEQYF
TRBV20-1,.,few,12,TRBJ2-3,TGCAGTGCTAGAGACAGGTCTGGTACGCAGTATTTT,CSARDRSGTQYF
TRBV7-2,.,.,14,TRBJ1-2,TGTGCCAGCAGCCCCAGCGCGGAGATCTATGGCTACACCTTC,CASSPSAEIYGYTF
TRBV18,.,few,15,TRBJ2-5,TGTGCCAGCTCTCAAAGCGGGTACGAGGCTGAGACCCAGTACTTC,CASSQSGYEAETQYF
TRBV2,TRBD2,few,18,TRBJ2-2,TGTGCCAGCAGTGAGCCGGCCGGGCTAGCGGGAGGGGCCGGGGAGCTGTTTTTT,CASSEPAGLAGGAGELFF
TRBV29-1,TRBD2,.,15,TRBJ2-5,TGCAGCGTCGTTGGGGCGGGAGTCCTGAAAGAGACCCAGTACTTC,CSVVGAGVLKETQYF
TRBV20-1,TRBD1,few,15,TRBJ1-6,TGCAGTGCTGGCCCAGGGACAGGGGGTTCTTCACCCCTCCACTTT,CSAGPGTGGSSPLHF
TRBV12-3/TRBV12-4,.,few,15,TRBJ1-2,TGTGCCAGCAGTTTAGGGCAGGCACCTAACTATGGCTACACCTTC,CASSLGQAPNYGYTF
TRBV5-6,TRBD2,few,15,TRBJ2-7,TGTGCCAGCAGGGCCGGGACTAGCGGGATCTACGAGCAGTACTTC,CASRAGTSGIYEQYF
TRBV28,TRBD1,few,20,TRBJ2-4,TGTGCCAGCAGTTTAATCTTGACGGGGACAGGGCAACTAGCCAAAAACATTCAGTACTTC,CASSLILTGTGQLAKNIQYF
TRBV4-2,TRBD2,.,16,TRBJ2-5,TGTGCCAGCAGCCAAGACTTGACTAGCGGGAGTGAGACCCAGTACTTC,CASSQDLTSGSETQYF
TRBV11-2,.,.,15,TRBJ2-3,TGTGCCAGCAGCTTAGAGCGGGGCGGCGGGGATACGCAGTATTTT,CASSLERGGGDTQYF
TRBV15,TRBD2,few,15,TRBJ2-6,TGTGCCACCGCGCGGGAGGGAACTGGGGCCAACGTCCTGACTTTC,CATAREGTGANVLTF
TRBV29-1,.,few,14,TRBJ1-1,TGCAGCGTTGAAGTTCGCAGCAGGAACACTGAAGCTTTCTTT,CSVEVRSRNTEAFF
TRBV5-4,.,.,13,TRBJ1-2,TGTGCCAGCAGCTTGGTTGGTTCCGATGGCTACACCTTC,CASSLVGSDGYTF
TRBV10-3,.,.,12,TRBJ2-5,TGTGCCATCGGGGTCGGGATGGAGACCCAGTACTTC,CAIGVGMETQYF
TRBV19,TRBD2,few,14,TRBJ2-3,TGTGCCAGTAGGCGTAGCGGGATCACAGATACGCAGTATTTT,CASRRSGITDTQYF
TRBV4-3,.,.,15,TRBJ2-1,TGCGCCAGCAGCCCAGGATGGAGCTCCTACAATGAGCAGTTCTTC,CASSPGWSSYNEQFF
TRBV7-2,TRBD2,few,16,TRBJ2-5,TGTGCCAGCAGCTTAGTTCTCGCGGGAGCTCGAGAGACCCAGTACTTC,CASSLVLAGARETQYF
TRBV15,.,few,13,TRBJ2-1,TGTGCCACCAGAGAAAGCTCCTACAATGAGCAGTTCTTC,CATRESSYNEQFF
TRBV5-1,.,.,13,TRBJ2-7,TGCGCCAGCAGCTCGGGGGTTACCTACGAGCAGTACTTC,CASSSGVTYEQYF
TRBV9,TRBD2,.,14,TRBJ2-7,TGTGCCAGCAGCGCGTGGGCTAGCGGCTACGAGCAGTACTTC,CASSAWASGYEQYF
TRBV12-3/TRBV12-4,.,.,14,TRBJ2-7,TGTGCCAGCAGGCCGGCTGGGAGCTCCTACGAGCAGTACTTC,CASRPAGSSYEQYF
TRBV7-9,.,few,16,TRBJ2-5,TGTGCCAGCAGCTTAGCGGATGGGACACTCCAAGAGACCCAGTACTTC,CASSLADGTLQETQYF
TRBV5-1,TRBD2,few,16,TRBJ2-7,TGCGCCAGCAGCTCCGGGGGGGTAGCGAGCTCCTACGAGCAGTACTTC,CASSSGGVASSYEQYF
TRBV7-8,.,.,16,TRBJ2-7,TGTGCCAGCAGCTTAGCCGGTGGATCTGGCTCCTACGAGCAGTACTTC,CASSLAGGSGSYEQYF
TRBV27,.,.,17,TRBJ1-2,TGTGCCAGCAGTTCCCTTCGACAGCTTCCTATTAGCTATGGCTACACCTTC,CASSSLRQLPISYGYTF
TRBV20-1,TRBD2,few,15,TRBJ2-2,TGCAGTGCTAGGCCTAGCGGGGCAAACACCGGGGAGCTGTTTTTT,CSARPSGANTGELFF
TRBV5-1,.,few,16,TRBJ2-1,TGCGCCAGCACCCTCGTTGCCGGACAGCCCTACAATGAGCAGTTCTTC,CASTLVAGQPYNEQFF